The entry below gives a single TCR beta chain sequence along with its context. This sample is drawn from a study of T-cell memory formation after mild COVID-19. TCRdb re-called the 5' RACE reads through MiXCR, storing one row per CDR3 protein. The sample holds some 300,000 distinct CDR3 sequences; around a fifth are singletons and the top ten take over 20%. The V end lost 2 bases, the J end lost 5 bases, and 14 bases lay between the germline ends. From germline, CDR1 is SGDLS and CDR2 YYNGEE. The CDR3 runs to 15 residues. Sequenced material: PBMCs or a T cell subset sorted from them (not recorded which). This receptor was identified in a man younger than 35 who had mild COVID-19 (a few samples of this study predate the infection). Cell type and time point are not known. The chain joins TRBV9 to TRBJ1-5, with D perhaps TRBD1 (6 bases). DNA for the CDR3: TGTGCCAGCAGCGTCGGAGAGGGGGAGGATCAGCCCCAGCATTTT. Translated: CASSVGEGEDQPQHF.